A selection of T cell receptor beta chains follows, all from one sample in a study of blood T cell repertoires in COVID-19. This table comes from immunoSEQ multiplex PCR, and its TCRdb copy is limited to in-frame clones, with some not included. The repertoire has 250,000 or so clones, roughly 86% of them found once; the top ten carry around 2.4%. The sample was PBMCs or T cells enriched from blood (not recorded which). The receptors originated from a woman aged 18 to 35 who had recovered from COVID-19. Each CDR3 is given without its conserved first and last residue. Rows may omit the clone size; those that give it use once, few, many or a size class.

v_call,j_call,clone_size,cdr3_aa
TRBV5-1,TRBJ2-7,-,ASSLEGQGPYPGEQY
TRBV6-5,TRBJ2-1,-,ASSYSTGYNEQF
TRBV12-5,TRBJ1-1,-,ASGSGDSAVDTEAF
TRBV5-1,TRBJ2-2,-,ASSRGREGNTGELF
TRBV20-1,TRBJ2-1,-,SARLFNEQF
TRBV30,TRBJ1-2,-,AWSTGDNYGYT
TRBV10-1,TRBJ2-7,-,ASSGPGQGYEQY
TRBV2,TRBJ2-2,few,ASTPDTTGELF
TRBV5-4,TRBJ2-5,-,ASSPRQGARETQY
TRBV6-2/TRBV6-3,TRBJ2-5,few,ASSYSRVGETQY
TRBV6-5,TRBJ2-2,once,ASRPRAGVTGELF
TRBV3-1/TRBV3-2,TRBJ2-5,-,ASSHPRGSTRETQY
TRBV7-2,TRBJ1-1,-,ASSLASRHTEAF
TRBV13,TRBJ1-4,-,ASSLRATNEKLF
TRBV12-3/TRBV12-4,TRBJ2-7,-,ASSLRVEYEQY
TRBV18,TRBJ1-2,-,ASSDSYGYT
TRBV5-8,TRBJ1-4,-,ASSLQGATNEKLF
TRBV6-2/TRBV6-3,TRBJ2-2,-,ASSIQGAGTGELF
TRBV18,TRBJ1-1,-,ASSPPGRDTEAF
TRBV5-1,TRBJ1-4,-,ASSSEQTGSGEKLF
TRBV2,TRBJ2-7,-,ASRRGQASYEQY
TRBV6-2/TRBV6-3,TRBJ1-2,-,ASSYSLQNGYT
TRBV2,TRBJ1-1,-,ASSERRRIDTEAF
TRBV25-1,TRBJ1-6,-,ATSYSDRPGSPLH
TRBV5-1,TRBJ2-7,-,ASSLAQGPYEQY